The clone carrying this T cell receptor beta chain occurred once. This record comes from a study of shared T cell receptors in the human thymus. The method was immunoSEQ multiplex PCR; TCRdb's version includes in-frame clones alone and lacks a portion of them. The table lists some 640,000 clones, 87% of them singletons. The germline CDR1 and CDR2 sequences are MNHEY and SVGAGI. With 8 bases clipped from V and 3 bases from J, the junction kept 8 bases outside the gene matches. This CDR3 is 14 amino acids long. Another study also made use of these data, one on human thymus T cells. That report adds: Finnish infants who were healthy and having corrective surgery for congenital heart defects made up the donors. Corrective heart surgery yielded the resections from which the thymus tissue came. Seemingly biased V and J gene usage marked thymic and blood repertoires. Reports from related research described highly overlapping thymic repertoires among unrelated individuals.

This receptor was taken from a boy under two years old with a congenital heart defect. V is TRBV6-5 and J is TRBJ1-1; 8 bases agree with TRBD1. Sequenced material: thymocytes. The CDR3: CASHPPGQDTEAFF. For the CDR3, the DNA is TGTGCCAGCCACCCCCCGGGACAGGACACTGAAGCTTTCTTT.